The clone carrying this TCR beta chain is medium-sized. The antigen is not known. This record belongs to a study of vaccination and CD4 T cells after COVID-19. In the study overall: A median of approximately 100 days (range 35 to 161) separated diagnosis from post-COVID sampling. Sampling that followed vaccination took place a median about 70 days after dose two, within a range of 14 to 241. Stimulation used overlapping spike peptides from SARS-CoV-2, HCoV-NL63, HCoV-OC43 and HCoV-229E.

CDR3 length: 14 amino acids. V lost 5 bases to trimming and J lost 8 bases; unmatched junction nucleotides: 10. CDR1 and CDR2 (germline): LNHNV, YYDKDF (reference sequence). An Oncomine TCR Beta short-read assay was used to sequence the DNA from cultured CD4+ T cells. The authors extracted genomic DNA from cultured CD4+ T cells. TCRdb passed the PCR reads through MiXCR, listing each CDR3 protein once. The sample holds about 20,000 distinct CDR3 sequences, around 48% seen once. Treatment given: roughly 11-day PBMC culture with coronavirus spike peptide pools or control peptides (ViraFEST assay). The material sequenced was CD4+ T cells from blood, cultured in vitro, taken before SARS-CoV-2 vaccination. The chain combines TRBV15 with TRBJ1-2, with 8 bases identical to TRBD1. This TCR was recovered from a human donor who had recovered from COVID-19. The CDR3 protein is CATSPRQTGEGYTF. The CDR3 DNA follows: TGTGCCACCAGCCCCCGACAGACAGGGGAAGGCTACACCTTC.